This T cell receptor beta chain was captured by sequencing in a study of cytotoxic CD8 clonotypes in ibrutinib-treated CLL. This table comes from immunoSEQ multiplex PCR, and its TCRdb copy is limited to in-frame clones, with some not included. The profile shows some 15,000 clones, roughly 67% of them singletons. Regarding the study as a whole: Against age-matched healthy donors, baseline clonality ran higher and tracked circulating CD8+ T-cell counts. The clonality rise at ibrutinib response reflected private clonotype expansion.

This clone was observed a few times. As yet, its antigen is unknown. Trimming took off 7 bases at V and 7 bases at J, with 17 bases between the two ends. Germline values: CDR1 SGHVS, CDR2 FNYEAQ. This CDR3 spans 15 amino acids. The chain is built from TRBV7-6 and TRBJ1-6; D possibly corresponds to TRBD1 (6 bases). The receptor was isolated from a human donor with chronic lymphocytic leukemia. The starting material was PBMCs, obtained before ibrutinib treatment. The CDR3 sequence is CASTMRTGWNSPLHF. The CDR3 bases are TGTGCCAGCACTATGAGAACAGGGTGGAATTCACCCCTCCACTTT. Supplemented by reference TRBV7-6 and TRBJ1-6, the full variable domain reads GAGVSQSPRYKVTKRGQDVALRCDPISGHVSLYWYRQALGQGPEFLTYFNYEAQQDKSGLPNDRFSAERPEGSISTLTIQRTEQRDSAMYRCASTMRTGWNSPLHFGNGTRLTVT.